Below are 20 T cell receptor beta chains sequenced from a single sample in a study of blood T cell repertoires in COVID-19. Data came from immunoSEQ multiplex PCR; TCRdb stores just in-frame clones and leaves some out. This sample has roughly 100,000 clones, with roughly 81% found just once. The specimen was peripheral blood. Receptor source: an elderly man with COVID-19, enrolled during active disease.

The rearrangement links TRBV6-5 to TRBJ1-1; D is possibly TRBD1 (6 bases). CDR3 size: 11 residues. Trimming shortened V by 9 bases and J by 6 bases, and 11 bases separated the two germline ends. Germline V gene data show CDR1 as MNHEY and CDR2 as SVGAGI. Written as DNA, the CDR3 is TGTGCCAGTACGAACAGGGCTGAAGCTTTCTTT. It yields the protein CASTNRAEAFF.

This clone was seen only a few times. The V call is TRBV2, the J call TRBJ2-6, with TRBD2 as a possible D gene (5 bases). The germline V gene encodes CDR1 SNHLY and CDR2 FYNNEI. The CDR3 has 15 residues. The V gene lost 8 bases and the J gene lost 2 bases, with 13 bases spanning the gap. CDR3 sequence reads: CASAREGTGANVLTF. The CDR3 DNA reads TGTGCCAGCGCGAGGGAAGGTACTGGGGCCAACGTCCTGACTTTC. Based on the CDR3 plus reference TRBV2 and TRBJ2-6, the full variable domain is EPEVTQTPSHQVTQMGQEVILRCVPISNHLYFYWYRQILGQKVEFLVSFYNNEISEKSEIFDDQFSVERPDGSNFTLKIRSTKLEDSAMYFCASAREGTGANVLTFGAGSRLTVL.

The chain links TRBV15 to TRBJ2-7; a possible D gene is TRBD2 (6 bases). V lost 0 bases and J lost 4, with 19 bases in between. The CDR3 length is 17 residues. The germline CDR1 and CDR2 sequences are LNHNV and YYDKDF (reference sequence). DNA for the CDR3: TGTGCCACCAGCAGAGATCGGGGAGCGGGTTCCCCTTACGAGCAGTACTTC. Translating it yields CATSRDRGAGSPYEQYF.

In this sample, this clone turned up a few times. The rearrangement joins TRBV7-3 to TRBJ2-5, with TRBD2 as a possible D gene (5 bases). V lost 5 bases to trimming and J lost 1 base, with 14 bases between them. From germline, CDR1 is SGHTA and CDR2 FQGTGA. The CDR3 spans 15 residues. CDR3 in DNA: TGTGCCAGCAGCCCGTATACTAGAACCCAAGAGACCCAGTACTTC. Translating gives CASSPYTRTQETQYF.

CDR3 sequence: CASNQGEVYGYTF. The CDR3 nucleotides read TGTGCCAGCAACCAGGGGGAGGTCTATGGCTACACCTTC. The rearrangement joins TRBV12-3 or TRBV12-4 to TRBJ1-2, with 7 bases that match TRBD1. CDR3 length equals 13 residues. J was trimmed by 4 bases and V by 7 bases; bases with no gene match: 6.

V usage is TRBV7-8 and J usage is TRBJ2-7; 8 positions agree with TRBD2. Germline V gene sequence: CDR1 SGHVS, CDR2 FQNEAQ. Trimming took 4 bases from V and 0 from J; bases not matched to a gene: 2. The CDR3 length is 14 residues. The CDR3 DNA follows: TGTGCCAGCAGCTCCGGGACTAGCTCCTACGAGCAGTACTTC. Encoded protein: CASSSGTSSYEQYF.

The chain combines TRBV30 with TRBJ2-5, with unresolved D. V was clipped by 0 bases and J by 5 bases, with 7 bases between them. The germline gives CDR1 GTSNPN, CDR2 SVGIG (reference sequence). The CDR3 has 12 residues. The CDR3 here is CAWSVLEETQYF. The DNA of the CDR3 is TGTGCCTGGAGTGTACTGGAGGAGACCCAGTACTTC.

This clone was found once. This chain links TRBV27 with TRBJ1-2; tentative D call: TRBD1 (5 bases). CDR1 and CDR2 (germline): MNHEY, SMNVEV (reference sequence). The CDR3 extends over 17 amino acids. Trimming took 6 bases from V and 5 from J, leaving 25 bases between them. In DNA, the CDR3 is TGTGCCAGCAGCAAAAACGCCGGGTCCAGGGATCATTATGGCTACACCTTC. This sequence encodes CASSKNAGSRDHYGYTF.

The V gene is TRBV19, the J gene TRBJ1-2; the D gene is possibly TRBD1 (6 bases). The CDR3 is 13 amino acids. The V and J ends lost 7 bases and 2 bases respectively, with 11 bases between them. CDR1 is LNHDA, CDR2 SQIVND, per germline (reference sequence). In nucleotides, the CDR3 is TGTGCCAGTACTAGGGACACCAACTATGGCTACACCTTC. Its protein is CASTRDTNYGYTF. The variable domain in full, with the rest retrieved from reference TRBV19 and TRBJ1-2, is DGGITQSPKYLFRKEGQNVTLSCEQNLNHDAMYWYRQDPGQGLRLIYYSQIVNDFQKGDIAEGYSVSREKKESFPLTVTSAQKNPTAFYLCASTRDTNYGYTFGSGTRLTVV.

V usage is TRBV14 and J usage is TRBJ2-1; tentative D call: TRBD1 (5 bases). The CDR3 totals 16 residues. The germline CDR1 and CDR2 sequences are SGHDN and FVKESK. Trimming left V 4 bases short and J 0 bases short, with 13 bases between. As DNA, the CDR3 is TGTGCCAGCAGCCTTCCAGGGTTAAGCTCCTACAATGAGCAGTTCTTC. It codes for CASSLPGLSSYNEQFF.

The V call is TRBV7-9, the J call TRBJ1-2; D remains unclear. The germline V gene encodes CDR1 SEHNR and CDR2 FQNEAQ (reference sequence). Trimming stripped 2 bases from V and 2 bases from J, with 6 bases between. The CDR3 totals 13 residues. CDR3 in amino acids: CASSLIVNYGYTF. CDR3 coding DNA: TGTGCCAGCAGCTTAATTGTAAACTATGGCTACACCTTC.

As for this clone: An end of the junction does not agree with germline; a read error may underlie this. This chain uses TRBV12-5 with TRBJ1-1; 9 bases match TRBD1. This CDR3 has 12 residues. Germline CDR1 LGHNT, CDR2 FRNRAP. Written as DNA, the CDR3 is TGTGCTAGGGGTTCGACAGGGGGTGAAGCTTTCTTT. This sequence encodes CARGSTGGEAFF.

V usage is TRBV7-2 and J usage is TRBJ1-5; TRBD1 might be the D (5 bases). V gave up 0 bases and J gave up 1 base, with 7 bases separating them. This CDR3 spans 15 amino acids. CDR1 and CDR2 from the germline V gene are SGHTA and FQGNSA. The CDR3 loop is CASSLAGGSNQPQHF. CDR3 nucleotides: TGTGCCAGCAGCTTAGCGGGGGGGAGCAATCAGCCCCAGCATTTT.

The gene calls are TRBV7-2 and TRBJ1-2; tentative D call: TRBD1 (5 bases). Germline-derived CDR1 and CDR2 are SGHTA and FQGNSA. Trimming cost V 0 bases and J 6 bases, with 14 bases left between them. The CDR3 loop spans 15 amino acids. This CDR3 is CASSLAATGVNGYTF. The CDR3 DNA sequence: TGTGCCAGCAGCTTAGCAGCAACAGGAGTTAATGGCTACACCTTC.

The V gene is TRBV4-2, the J gene TRBJ2-6; 12 nucleotides align to TRBD1. CDR1 and CDR2 (germline): LGHNA, YNFKEQ. The CDR3 extends over 19 amino acids. Trimming at V came to 2 bases and at J to 2 bases, leaving 7 bases not matched to a gene. As DNA, the CDR3 is TGTGCCAGCAGCCAACGAGGGGGACAGGGGGCGGCTGGGGCCAACGTCCTGACTTTC. It codes for CASSQRGGQGAAGANVLTF.

This chain links TRBV6-5 with TRBJ1-2; unclear D gene. CDR1 is MNHEY, CDR2 SVGAGI, per germline. CDR3 length equals 15 residues. The V end lost 5 bases, the J end lost 2 bases, and 15 bases lay between the germline ends. The CDR3 DNA follows: TGTGCCAGCAGTCCTCAAAGCGGCCTAAACTATGGCTACACCTTC. Its protein is CASSPQSGLNYGYTF.

The genes are TRBV28 and TRBJ1-2; 9 bases match TRBD1. The length of the CDR3 is 14 residues. Germline V CDR1 and CDR2: MDHEN, SYDVKM. Trimming removed 2 bases from V and 8 bases from J; junction bases left unmatched: 6. CDR3 sequence: CASSLQQGARGYTF. The DNA of the CDR3 is TGTGCCAGCAGTTTACAACAGGGGGCTCGGGGCTACACCTTC.

V gene TRBV28 combines with J gene TRBJ2-7, with D possibly matching TRBD1 (5 bases). With 11 bases removed from V and 6 bases from J, the gap between germline ends came to 26 bases. The CDR3 spans 15 residues. Germline-derived CDR1 and CDR2 are MDHEN and SYDVKM. In DNA, the CDR3 is TGTGCCGCCATGGGGCAGGTCCCAGTTAAGCTCGAGCAGTACTTC. It translates to CAAMGQVPVKLEQYF.

This rearrangement joins TRBV20-1 to TRBJ2-1, with a possible D match to TRBD2 (6 bases). V was pared by 3 bases and J by 0 bases, with 12 bases between. This CDR3 contains 15 residues. The germline gives CDR1 DFQATT, CDR2 SNEGSKA (reference sequence). Here the CDR3 DNA reads TGCAGTGCTAGTGGTGGGGGGAGCTCCTACAATGAGCAGTTCTTC. It translates to CSASGGGSSYNEQFF.

The V and J genes are TRBV27 and TRBJ2-1; TRBD1 aligns across 7 bases. The germline V gene has CDR1 MNHEY and CDR2 SMNVEV (reference sequence). CDR3 length equals 15 residues. The trim removed 5 bases at V and 3 bases at J, leaving 7 bases unmatched. The CDR3 nucleotides are TGTGCCAGCAGTCCCCGGGACAGTTTCTACAATGAGCAGTTCTTC. Its translation: CASSPRDSFYNEQFF.